This TCR beta chain was recorded in a study of T cell responses to AZD1222 COVID-19 vaccine. Repertoires were generated with immunoSEQ multiplex PCR, while TCRdb's copy carries only in-frame clones and drops some. The sample holds about 56,000 clones, approximately 85% seen once. Germline V gives CDR1 SGHTA, CDR2 FQGNSA. This CDR3 spans 13 amino acids. V was pared by 2 bases and J by 8 bases, with 10 bases between. The V call is TRBV7-2, the J call TRBJ2-1; the D gene is possibly TRBD2 (5 bases). Here the sequenced sample was peripheral blood, taken on day 0 of AZD1222 vaccination. This TCR derives from an adult in good health. DNA for the CDR3: TGTGCCAGCAGCTTACGAGGGATCGATGAGCAGTTCTTC. This sequence encodes CASSLRGIDEQFF.